This is a list of T cell receptor beta chains from one sample in a study of blood T cell repertoires in COVID-19. Sequenced by immunoSEQ multiplex PCR; TCRdb stores in-frame clones only, minus some. The sample lists over 20,000 clones, roughly nine tenths occurring once. The material sequenced was peripheral blood. The receptors come from an older man with acute or convalescent COVID-19. The CDR3 runs from the conserved cysteine through the conserved F or W. A D gene is named only where the DNA matches it firmly. Some rows mark clone size as missing; the rest say once, few, many or name a class of expanded clone.

>TRBD1|.|TRBV28|TRBJ1-4
TGTGCCAGCAGGCCGGGACAGGGGAAGGGAGCAACTAATGAAAAACTGTTTTTT
CASRPGQGKGATNEKLFF
>TRBD2|.|TRBV29-1|TRBJ2-7
TGCAGCGTAAAGGGGACTAGCGGGAGCCGGGAGCAGTACTTC
CSVKGTSGSREQYF
>.|.|TRBV3-1/TRBV3-2|TRBJ2-7
TGTGCCAGCAGCCAAGATCTTCGCCTCCAGGGTGGCGAGCAGTACTTC
CASSQDLRLQGGEQYF
>TRBD2|.|TRBV7-2|TRBJ2-7
TGTGCCAGCAGCTTACAGGCTAGCGGGGCCTCCTACGAGCAGTACTTC
CASSLQASGASYEQYF
>TRBD2|.|TRBV6-2/TRBV6-3|TRBJ2-5
TGTGCCAGCAGTCCGACTAGCCGGGCCGAGACCCAGTACTTC
CASSPTSRAETQYF
>TRBD1|.|TRBV18|TRBJ1-3
TGTGCCAGCTCACCCCAGACAGGGGGTGGGTCTGGAAACACCATATATTTT
CASSPQTGGGSGNTIYF
>.|.|TRBV6-1|TRBJ1-5
TGTGCCAGCAGTGAAGCGGGGGGGACGCCCCAGCATTTT
CASSEAGGTPQHF
>.|.|TRBV19|TRBJ1-5
TGTGCCAGTAGCCCCGTCGTTCCACCGAGAGGAAATCAGCCCCAGCATTTT
CASSPVVPPRGNQPQHF
>TRBD1|.|TRBV11-2|TRBJ2-7
TGTGCCAGCAGCCCGTTGACAGGGGGATACGAGCAGTACTTC
CASSPLTGGYEQYF
>TRBD1|.|TRBV12-3/TRBV12-4|TRBJ2-5
TGTGCCAGCAGTCCAAACAGGGGGCAGTACTTC
CASSPNRGQYF
>.|.|TRBV6-5|TRBJ1-6
TGTGCCAGCCGCCTGGACAGAAATTCACCCCTCCACTTT
CASRLDRNSPLHF
>TRBD1|few|TRBV5-1|TRBJ1-1
TGCGCCAGCAGCTTCCAAAGTCCGACAGGGGTGGCTGAAGCTTTCTTT
CASSFQSPTGVAEAFF
>TRBD2|.|TRBV19|TRBJ2-7
TGTGCCAGTAGTATTAGCGGGGGTTACTACGAGCAGTACTTC
CASSISGGYYEQYF
>TRBD1|once|TRBV5-4|TRBJ1-4
TGTGCCAGCAGAGAAGGGACAGGCCCGGGAACTGAAAAACTGTTTTTT
CASREGTGPGTEKLFF
>.|.|TRBV29-1|TRBJ2-1
TGCAGCGCCGACGACAGATTCAATGAGCAGTTCTTC
CSADDRFNEQFF
>.|.|TRBV12-3/TRBV12-4|TRBJ1-1
TGTGCCAGCAGTTTCGGCGGGGCTGAAGCTTTCTTT
CASSFGGAEAFF
>TRBD2|.|TRBV19|TRBJ2-1
TGTGCCAGTAGTAAGGGACTAGGAAGGGGTGAGCAGTTCTTC
CASSKGLGRGEQFF
>.|.|TRBV6-5|TRBJ2-2
TGTGCCAGCAGTACAGGGATCGGGGAGCTGTTTTTT
CASSTGIGELFF
>.|.|TRBV9|TRBJ1-2
TGTGCCAGCAGTCACGAGACAGGAATTTCTAACTATGGCTACACCTTC
CASSHETGISNYGYTF
>TRBD1|.|TRBV27|TRBJ1-5
TGTGCCAGCAGTCACGGGACAGATAGCAATCAGCCCCAGCATTTT
CASSHGTDSNQPQHF
>.|.|TRBV27|TRBJ2-5
TGTGCCAGCAGTTTTCGGCGGGCCGGAGAATTGGGGACCCAGTACTTC
CASSFRRAGELGTQYF
>TRBD1|.|TRBV28|TRBJ1-2
TGTGCCAGCCGACATCCCGGGACAGGTTATGGCTACACCTTC
CASRHPGTGYGYTF
>TRBD2|.|TRBV29-1|TRBJ2-1
TGCAGCGCGGGGACTAGCGGGAGCACCAATGAGCAGTTCTTC
CSAGTSGSTNEQFF
>TRBD2|.|TRBV4-1|TRBJ2-2
TGCGCCAGCAGCCGAGGTAGCGGGGGAACCGGGGAGCTGTTTTTT
CASSRGSGGTGELFF
>.|few|TRBV19|TRBJ2-6
TGTGCCAGTAGTATGCGTGGGGCCAACGTCCTGACTTTC
CASSMRGANVLTF
>.|few|TRBV30|TRBJ1-1
TGTGCCTGGAGAGGACAGTTAAACACTGAAGCTTTCTTT
CAWRGQLNTEAFF
>TRBD2|.|TRBV6-5|TRBJ2-1
TGTGCCAGCAGTTACTCCTCGGGACTAGCTGTGGATGAGCAGTTCTTC
CASSYSSGLAVDEQFF
>.|large|TRBV7-9|TRBJ1-2
TGTGCCAGCAGTCAAAGCCTAGCGGAGGGCTACACCTTC
CASSQSLAEGYTF
>TRBD1|.|TRBV10-3|TRBJ1-6
TGTGCCATCGGCGAGGGGGCTCCCTATAATTCACCCCTCCACTTT
CAIGEGAPYNSPLHF